Below, 19 T cell receptor beta chains from the same sample are listed, as sequenced in a study of cytomegalovirus exposure and HLA in healthy donors. Vbeta (60) and Jbeta (13) primers were used in the PCR. The table came from immunoSEQ multiplex PCR; TCRdb's copy has only in-frame clones and leaves some out. This sample has 95,000 to 150,000 clones, with 75% found just once. Sequenced: PBMCs. The receptor set was obtained from a middle-aged woman in good health and CMV-seropositive.

This chain uses TRBV6-6 with TRBJ2-7; no definite D call. The CDR3 sequence is 15 residues long. V dropped 2 bases and J dropped 1 base, with 12 bases sitting between them. Germline loops: CDR1 MNHNY, CDR2 SVGAGI (reference sequence). CDR3 in DNA: TGTGCCAGCAGTTACGAAGCGTTGAATTCCTACGAGCAGTACTTC. Translation gives CASSYEALNSYEQYF.

This chain connects TRBV5-6 to TRBJ2-1, with a tentative D call TRBD2 (6 bases). Trimming left V 7 bases short and J 7 bases short, with 15 bases between. The CDR3 length is 13 residues. Germline values: CDR1 SGHDT, CDR2 YYEEEE. The CDR3 DNA reads as TGTGCCAGCCGGGGAGGCCGGTGGAATGAGCAGTTCTTC. Its protein product is CASRGGRWNEQFF.

This clone showed up just once. The chain uses TRBV28 and TRBJ1-1, with 7 nucleotides matching TRBD1. The CDR3 contains 20 residues. After removal of 1 base from V and 4 bases from J, the junction contained 21 bases not matched to a gene. The V gene's germline CDR1 is MDHEN and CDR2 SYDVKM. The CDR3 reads CASSLLPSRGSITGSTEAFF. CDR3 DNA: TGTGCCAGCAGTTTATTGCCAAGCAGGGGGAGCATCACGGGTAGCACTGAAGCTTTCTTT.

The chain joins TRBV27 to TRBJ2-7; D is perhaps TRBD1 (6 bases). The V gene lost 2 bases and the J gene lost 2 bases, with 10 bases spanning the gap. The CDR3 length is 14 residues. Per the germline V gene, CDR1 is MNHEY and CDR2 is SMNVEV (reference sequence). The CDR3 is CASSLGDNPYEQYF. In DNA form, the CDR3 reads TGTGCCAGCAGTTTAGGGGACAACCCCTACGAGCAGTACTTC.

The chain is built from TRBV30 and TRBJ1-2; D is perhaps TRBD1 (5 bases). CDR3 length: 13 residues. The V and J ends lost 0 bases and 2 bases respectively, with 7 bases between them. The germline V gene has CDR1 GTSNPN and CDR2 SVGIG (reference sequence). CDR3 DNA sequence: TGTGCCTGGAGTGTACAGGCGAACTATGGCTACACCTTC. This sequence encodes CAWSVQANYGYTF.

This chain connects TRBV10-3 to TRBJ1-1; TRBD1 is a possible D gene (5 bases). The CDR3 is 14 residues long. V dropped 3 bases and J dropped 3 bases, with 11 bases sitting between them. Germline assignment: CDR1 ENHRY and CDR2 SYGVKD. Here the CDR3 reads CAISDGREDTEAFF. For the CDR3, the DNA is TGTGCCATCAGTGATGGCAGGGAGGACACTGAAGCTTTCTTT.

The V call is TRBV10-3, the J call TRBJ1-3; tentatively, D is TRBD1 (5 bases). V lost 6 bases to trimming and J lost 0 bases, with 9 bases between them. From germline, CDR1 is ENHRY and CDR2 SYGVKD. The length of the CDR3 is 14 residues. The CDR3 coding sequence is TGTGCCATCAGGACAGATAGCTCTGGAAACACCATATATTTT. Amino acid sequence: CAIRTDSSGNTIYF.

This clone was detected once. This sequence joins TRBV7-6 and TRBJ2-2, with 10 bases fitting TRBD2. V lost 3 bases to trimming and J lost 7 bases; unmatched junction nucleotides: 11. There are 17 residues in the CDR3. Per the germline V gene, CDR1 is SGHVS and CDR2 is FNYEAQ. The CDR3 spells CASSFRLAGPPGGELFF. CDR3 sequence (DNA): TGTGCCAGCAGCTTTCGACTAGCGGGCCCCCCTGGCGGGGAGCTGTTTTTT.

The chain carries TRBV4-3 and TRBJ2-2; TRBD2 aligns across 12 bases. CDR1 and CDR2 (germline): LGHNA, YSLEER. This CDR3 is 18 amino acids long. With V trimmed by 4 bases and J by 0 bases, 6 bases remained unmatched. CDR3 region: CASSLELAGGPNTGELFF. CDR3 coding DNA: TGCGCCAGCAGCCTGGAACTAGCGGGGGGACCGAACACCGGGGAGCTGTTTTTT.

V gene TRBV2 combines with J gene TRBJ2-3; the match to TRBD1 covers 7 bases. CDR3 size: 12 residues. CDR1 and CDR2 (germline): SNHLY, FYNNEI. J gave up 2 bases and V 11 bases, and 4 bases lay outside the gene matches. The CDR3 sequence is CAGDRDTDTQYF. The DNA of the CDR3 is TGTGCCGGCGACAGGGACACAGATACGCAGTATTTT. Variable domain in full (rest from reference TRBV2 and TRBJ2-3): EPEVTQTPSHQVTQMGQEVILRCVPISNHLYFYWYRQILGQKVEFLVSFYNNEISEKSEIFDDQFSVERPDGSNFTLKIRSTKLEDSAMYFCAGDRDTDTQYFGPGTRLTVL.

The V gene is TRBV29-1, the J gene TRBJ2-3, with D tentatively TRBD2 (5 bases). This CDR3 comprises 12 residues. Germline-derived CDR1 and CDR2 are SQVTM and ANQGSEA. V was shortened by 2 bases and J by 4 bases, with 7 bases between the two germline ends. CDR3 bases: TGCAGCGTTGAACTAGCAGCAGATACGCAGTATTTT. Translating gives CSVELAADTQYF.

J is TRBJ1-5 and V is TRBV4-3; D is ambiguous. The CDR3 is 15 residues long. Trimming shortened V by 0 bases and J by 3 bases, and 9 bases separated the two germline ends. The germline CDR1 and CDR2 sequences are LGHNA and YSLEER. CDR3 sequence (DNA): TGCGCCAGCAGCCAAGATCGAACCTACAATCAGCCCCAGCATTTT. Its translation is CASSQDRTYNQPQHF.

The chain is built from TRBV7-7 and TRBJ2-5; D is perhaps TRBD1 (6 bases). This CDR3 spans 14 amino acids. Germline lookup yields CDR1 SSHAT and CDR2 FNYEAQ (reference sequence). Trimming took off 2 bases at V and 2 bases at J, with 9 bases between the two ends. CDR3 in amino acids: CASSLLGTQETQYF. CDR3 sequence (DNA): TGTGCCAGCAGCTTATTGGGGACACAAGAGACCCAGTACTTC.

V and J are TRBV7-6 and TRBJ1-2; 7 nucleotides match TRBD1. Germline V lookup: CDR1 SGHVS, CDR2 FNYEAQ. Trimming took 3 bases from V and 0 from J; bases not matched to a gene: 7. The CDR3 consists of 16 residues. The CDR3 bases are TGTGCCAGCAGCTTGGGGGACAGCCTTACTAACTATGGCTACACCTTC. As protein: CASSLGDSLTNYGYTF.

This clone occurred once. V is TRBV6-5 and J is TRBJ1-5; D gene uncertain. Trimming left V 2 bases short and J 9 bases short, with 11 bases between. Germline CDR1 reads MNHEY; CDR2 reads SVGAGI. CDR3 length: 13 amino acids. CDR3 loop: CASSYRVNAPQHF. Written as DNA, the CDR3 is TGTGCCAGCAGTTACAGAGTTAATGCGCCCCAGCATTTT.

The gene calls are TRBV29-1 and TRBJ1-1; possibly TRBD1 for D (5 bases). Germline V CDR1 and CDR2: SQVTM, ANQGSEA. This CDR3 comprises 13 residues. The CDR3 DNA reads as TGCAGTGGGGCGCAGGCTCAGGGCACTGAAGCTTTCTTT. Translation: CSGAQAQGTEAFF. The whole variable domain, remainder taken from reference TRBV29-1 and TRBJ1-1, is SAVISQKPSRDICQRGTSLTIQCQVDSQVTMMFWYRQQPGQSLTLIATANQGSEATYESGFVIDKFPISRPNLTFSTLTVSNMSPEDSSIYLCSGAQAQGTEAFFGQGTRLTVV.

V and J are TRBV5-1 and TRBJ1-2; D is uncertain. Between the trimmed V and J ends, which lost 7 bases and 8 bases, there was a span of 18 bases. The V gene's germline CDR1 is SGHRS and CDR2 YFSETQ. This CDR3 is 13 amino acids long. CDR3: CASGSGRTEGYTF. The DNA of the CDR3 is TGCGCCAGCGGTTCTGGTCGTACGGAGGGCTACACCTTC.

Comments on this clone: An end of the junction differs from the germline gene, which may be a read error. The chain couples TRBV2 to TRBJ1-4; D remains ambiguous. CDR1 and CDR2 (germline): SNHLY, FYNNEI. This CDR3 spans 12 amino acids. CDR3 in amino acids: CASSEAGAHHKF. CDR3 nucleotide sequence: TGTGCCAGCAGTGAAGCGGGAGCACATCATAAATTT. Supplemented by reference TRBV2 and TRBJ1-4, the full variable domain reads EPEVTQTPSHQVTQMGQEVILRCVPISNHLYFYWYRQILGQKVEFLVSFYNNEISEKSEIFDDQFSVERPDGSNFTLKIRSTKLEDSAMYFCASSEAGAHHKFGSGTQLSVL.

V gene TRBV4-1 combines with J gene TRBJ2-5; D possibly corresponds to TRBD2 (6 bases). Trimming took 4 bases from V and 5 from J, leaving 11 bases between them. Germline CDR1 and CDR2: MGHRA and YSYEKL. The CDR3 has 13 residues. For the CDR3, the DNA is TGCGCCAGCAGCCCCCAACGGGGGGAGACCCAGTACTTC. Its translation is CASSPQRGETQYF.